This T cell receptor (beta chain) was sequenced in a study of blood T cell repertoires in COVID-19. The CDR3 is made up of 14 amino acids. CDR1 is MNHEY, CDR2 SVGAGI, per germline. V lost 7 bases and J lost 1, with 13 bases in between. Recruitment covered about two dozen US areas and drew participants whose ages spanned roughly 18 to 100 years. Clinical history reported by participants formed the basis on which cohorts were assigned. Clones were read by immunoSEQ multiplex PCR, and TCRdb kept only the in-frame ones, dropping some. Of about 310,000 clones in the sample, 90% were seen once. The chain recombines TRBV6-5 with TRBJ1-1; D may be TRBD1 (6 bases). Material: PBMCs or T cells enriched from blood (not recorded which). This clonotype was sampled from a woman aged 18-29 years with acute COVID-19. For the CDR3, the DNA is TGTGCCAGCACCGCTGGGGGCTGGAACACTGAAGCTTTCTTT. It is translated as CASTAGGWNTEAFF.